The 30 T cell receptor beta chains below were found in one sample sequenced in a study of metastatic and nonmetastatic thyroid tumors. Patients were all untreated before their thyroid surgery. TCRdb re-called the PCR reads via MiXCR. The sample carries roughly 40,000 clones, about 17% recorded once. Specimen: blood. The receptors come from a male donor with papillary thyroid cancer or a benign thyroid nodule (not recorded which). Some clones in this sample may be carry-over from other donors' samples.

The genes are TRBV27 and TRBJ2-1; D perhaps matches TRBD2 (5 bases). CDR1 is MNHEY and CDR2 is SMNVEV in the germline V gene (reference sequence). With 5 bases removed from V and 8 bases from J, the gap between germline ends came to 22 bases. This CDR3 comprises 16 residues. The CDR3 DNA reads TGTGCCAGCAGTCCCACCGGGATAGCGAACGCGGATGAGCAGTTCTTC. It translates to CASSPTGIANADEQFF.

A word on this clone: A much more abundant neighbour one base away suggests this may be a read error. Distinct nucleotide sequences in the sample also encode this CDR3. This chain connects TRBV12-3 or TRBV12-4 to TRBJ2-1; 9 nucleotides align to TRBD2. J gave up 15 bases and V 3 bases, and 12 bases lay outside the gene matches. The CDR3 is 14 amino acids. As DNA, the CDR3 is TGTGCCAGCAGTTTTAGCGGGGGCGGGGACGAGGGGTTCTTC. This sequence encodes CASSFSGGGDEGFF.

This clone was seen a few times. V gene TRBV6-1 combines with J gene TRBJ2-1, with D uncertain. V lost 7 bases, J lost 0 bases, and 10 bases lay in between. Looked up from germline, CDR1 is MNHNS and CDR2 is SASEGT. The CDR3 has 14 residues. The CDR3 coding sequence is TGTGCCAGCAATGCCCCGGACTCCTACAATGAGCAGTTCTTC. It codes for CASNAPDSYNEQFF.

This clone has more than one count but fewer than ten. Its ends do not fully match the called genes, so a read error is possible. Other DNA variants within this sample encode the same CDR3. The CDR3 DNA reads TGTGCCAGCAGTGACTCAGGGTCTGGTGCCAACGTCCTTACTTTC. It codes for CASSDSGSGANVLTF. The chain couples TRBV6-4 to TRBJ2-6; D ambiguous. The CDR3 has 15 amino acids. Germline CDR1 and CDR2: MRHNA and SNTAGT.

Concerning this clone: This may be a read error: a much more frequent sequence differs by one nucleotide. The genes are TRBV7-9 and TRBJ2-5; unclear D gene. Per germline, CDR1 SEHNR and CDR2 FQNEAQ (reference sequence). CDR3 size: 12 residues. CDR3 nucleotide sequence: TGTGCCAGCAGCTTAGCCCCGGAGAACCAGTACTTC. Protein product: CASSLAPENQYF.

This clone was detected many times. V is TRBV3-1 and J is TRBJ2-1; possibly TRBD1 for D (6 bases). This CDR3 is built from 13 residues. In germline, CDR1 is LGHDT, CDR2 YNNKEL (reference sequence). Trimming removed 7 bases at V and 7 bases at J, with 14 bases between. The CDR3 reads CASISPGANEQFF. CDR3 in DNA: TGTGCCAGCATTAGTCCAGGGGCAAATGAGCAGTTCTTC.

To note about this clone: A much larger clone lies a single base off, so this may be a read error. The chain couples TRBV9 to TRBJ1-2; possibly TRBD1 for D (5 bases). The CDR3 consists of 14 residues. Germline V CDR1 and CDR2: SGDLS, YYNGEE. Trimming pared 4 bases from V and 4 bases from J, leaving 14 bases between. The CDR3 protein is CASSLGGIAYGYTF. The CDR3 DNA follows: TGTGCCAGCAGCCTGGGGGGGATCGCCTATGGCTACACCTTC.

This clone has at least ten counts. The rearrangement links TRBV10-1 to TRBJ2-5; D perhaps matches TRBD2 (5 bases). Per the germline V gene, CDR1 is WNHNN and CDR2 is SYGVQD (reference sequence). The CDR3 is 14 residues long. V lost 4 bases, J lost 3 bases, and 12 bases lay in between. The CDR3: CASSGVGMEETQYF. The CDR3, as DNA: TGCGCCAGCAGTGGGGTCGGGATGGAAGAGACCCAGTACTTC.

This clone appeared many times. This chain links TRBV5-1 with TRBJ2-3; D gene ambiguous. V shed 4 bases and J shed 6 bases, with 6 bases lying between them. The CDR3 is 11 residues long. Germline lookup yields CDR1 SGHRS and CDR2 YFSETQ. The CDR3 loop reads CASSISDTQYF. CDR3 nucleotide sequence: TGCGCCAGCAGCATCTCGGATACGCAGTATTTT. Full variable domain (missing parts from reference TRBV5-1 and TRBJ2-3): KAGVTQTPRYLIKTRGQQVTLSCSPISGHRSVSWYQQTPGQGLQFLFEYFSETQRNKGNFPGRFSGRQFSNSRSEMNVSTLELGDSALYLCASSISDTQYFGPGTRLTVL.

This clone was seen repeatedly, ten times or more. V is TRBV10-3 and J is TRBJ2-2; the match to TRBD2 covers 10 bases. CDR1 is ENHRY, CDR2 SYGVKD, per germline. CDR3 length: 17 residues. Losses at the gene ends were 4 bases for V and 4 bases for J; bases not matched to a gene: 9. CDR3 protein: CAISVAGGRKLTGELFF. CDR3 bases: TGTGCCATCAGTGTAGCGGGGGGACGAAAACTCACCGGGGAGCTGTTTTTT.

In this sample, this clone turned up many times. V gene TRBV5-5 combines with J gene TRBJ2-1; D gene ambiguous. The CDR3 totals 13 residues. V was cut by 2 bases and J by 10 bases, with 13 bases left in between. Germline assignment: CDR1 SGHKS and CDR2 YYEKEE (reference sequence). The CDR3 reads CASSLPPAIEQFF. In nucleotides, the CDR3 is TGTGCCAGCAGCTTACCACCTGCTATAGAGCAGTTCTTC.

In this sample, this clone turned up many times. V gene TRBV7-9 combines with J gene TRBJ2-5, with unresolved D. Looked up from germline, CDR1 is SEHNR and CDR2 is FQNEAQ (reference sequence). V gave up 1 base and J gave up 6 bases, with 0 bases separating them. There are 10 residues in the CDR3. The CDR3 bases are TGTGCCAGCAGCTTAGAGACCCAGTACTTC. Protein sequence: CASSLETQYF.

This clone was recorded many times. The chain has TRBV5-7 and TRBJ1-3; maybe TRBD1 (6 bases). TRBV5-7 is given ORF status, its function remaining uncertain. V was cut by 4 bases and J by 6 bases, with 14 bases left in between. The CDR3 contains 14 residues. The DNA for the CDR3 is TGTGCCAGCAGCCTCAGGGGTAGAGAAAACACCATATATTTT. Protein sequence: CASSLRGRENTIYF.

The rearrangement uses TRBV7-8 and TRBJ2-1; 7 bases line up with TRBD1. V was clipped by 5 bases and J by 3 bases; unmatched bases: 13. This CDR3 region has 17 residues. Per the germline V gene, CDR1 is SGHVS and CDR2 is FQNEAQ. For the CDR3, the DNA is TGTGCCAGCAGCGAAAAGACAGGGATGGCCGTCTACAATGAGCAGTTCTTC. This codes for CASSEKTGMAVYNEQFF.

This clone has at least ten counts. V usage is TRBV29-1 and J usage is TRBJ1-4; D is perhaps TRBD1 (6 bases). This CDR3 spans 14 amino acids. Looked up from germline, CDR1 is SQVTM and CDR2 is ANQGSEA. Trimming pared 0 bases from V and 7 bases from J, leaving 12 bases between. The CDR3 reads CSVEEGGVGEKLFF. The CDR3, as DNA: TGCAGCGTTGAAGAAGGGGGGGTGGGTGAAAAACTGTTTTTT.

This clone was seen repeatedly, ten times or more. This chain uses TRBV5-1 with TRBJ2-1; 7 bases are shared with TRBD2. Losses at the gene ends were 0 bases for V and 0 bases for J; bases not matched to a gene: 6. The V gene's germline CDR1 is SGHRS and CDR2 YFSETQ. The CDR3 has 17 residues. CDR3 sequence reads: CASSLGRAGLSYNEQFF. DNA for the CDR3: TGCGCCAGCAGCTTGGGGCGAGCGGGACTCTCCTACAATGAGCAGTTCTTC.

A few counts support this clone. J is TRBJ2-7 and V is TRBV28; 15 bases map to TRBD2. Per the germline V gene, CDR1 is MDHEN and CDR2 is SYDVKM. Trimming at V came to 4 bases and at J to 1 base, leaving 14 bases not matched to a gene. The CDR3 is made up of 20 amino acids. This CDR3 is CASSSLTPGTSGRHSYEQYF. In DNA, the CDR3 is TGTGCCAGCAGTTCGCTAACCCCCGGGACTAGCGGGAGGCATTCCTACGAGCAGTACTTC.

In its sample, this clone ranks as medium-sized. The chain uses TRBV6-1 and TRBJ1-6, with 10 positions matching TRBD1. The CDR3 consists of 13 residues. V lost 8 bases and J lost 6; bases outside the gene matches: 1. Germline-derived CDR1 and CDR2 are MNHNS and SASEGT. The CDR3 DNA reads as TGTGCCAGCTGGGACAGGGGTAATTCACCCCTCCACTTT. Its protein is CASWDRGNSPLHF.

This clone was found many times. This sequence joins TRBV6-1 and TRBJ2-2; TRBD1 aligns across 8 bases. Germline CDR1 is MNHNS and CDR2 is SASEGT. The CDR3 covers 16 residues. The trim removed 5 bases at V and 2 bases at J, leaving 7 bases unmatched. This chain's CDR3 is CASSLDRVGNTGELFF. DNA of the CDR3: TGTGCCAGCAGTTTGGACAGGGTCGGAAACACCGGGGAGCTGTTTTTT.

This clone was counted at least ten times. V and J are TRBV7-8 and TRBJ1-5, with 8 bases lining up with TRBD1. In germline, CDR1 is SGHVS, CDR2 FQNEAQ. The CDR3 runs 18 residues. The ends lost 3 bases at V and 2 bases at J; junction bases unmatched: 12. CDR3 sequence reads: CASSFTEDRVDGNQPQHF. For the CDR3, the DNA is TGTGCCAGCAGCTTCACAGAGGACAGGGTGGATGGCAATCAGCCCCAGCATTTT.

This clone was counted many times. Distinct nucleotide sequences in the sample also encode this CDR3. This sequence joins TRBV29-1 and TRBJ2-5, with TRBD1 matching 8 bases. This CDR3 has 12 amino acids. CDR1 and CDR2 from the germline V gene are SQVTM and ANQGSEA. With 4 bases clipped from V and 7 bases from J, the junction kept 5 bases outside the gene matches. CDR3 DNA sequence: TGCAGCGTTGCTGAGACAGGGGCGACCCAGTACTTC. It yields the protein CSVAETGATQYF.

In this sample, this clone turned up a few times. The chain recombines TRBV6-1 with TRBJ2-5; the match to TRBD1 covers 10 bases. J lost 5 bases, V lost 2 bases, and 14 bases had no gene match. Germline CDR1 MNHNS, CDR2 SASEGT. This CDR3 is 18 amino acids long. The CDR3 sequence: CASSECAGSDRGRETQYF. Written as DNA, the CDR3 is TGTGCCAGCAGTGAATGTGCAGGGTCAGACAGGGGGCGGGAGACCCAGTACTTC.

This clone was seen at least ten times. The V gene is TRBV7-6, the J gene TRBJ1-1; no firm D call. Trimming took 4 bases from V and 1 from J, leaving 7 bases between them. The CDR3 covers 13 residues. Germline lookup yields CDR1 SGHVS and CDR2 FNYEAQ. The CDR3 DNA sequence: TGTGCCAGCAGCTCAGGAGCGAACACTGAAGCTTTCTTT. Its translation is CASSSGANTEAFF.

The V and J genes are TRBV30 and TRBJ1-4; D uncertain. Between the trimmed V and J ends, which lost 2 bases and 4 bases, there was a span of 11 bases. Germline CDR1 GTSNPN, CDR2 SVGIG (reference sequence). This CDR3 region has 14 residues. This CDR3 is CAWSPEKSNEKLFF. In DNA, the CDR3 is TGTGCCTGGAGTCCGGAGAAGAGTAATGAAAAACTGTTTTTT.

There are many counts of this clone. V and J are TRBV10-3 and TRBJ2-7; 7 nucleotides line up with TRBD1. Unmatched junction bases numbered 11, after V lost 11 bases and J lost 7 bases. Germline V gene data show CDR1 as ENHRY and CDR2 as SYGVKD. This CDR3 has 12 amino acids. The CDR3 is CASTGTVLEQYF. CDR3 coding DNA: TGTGCCTCGACAGGGACAGTTCTAGAGCAGTACTTC.

This clone is labeled as medium-sized (0.01 to 0.1%). The rearrangement joins TRBV2 to TRBJ2-1; a weak D match, TRBD1 (5 bases). Trimming removed 8 bases at V and 7 bases at J, with 15 bases between. CDR1 is SNHLY and CDR2 is FYNNEI in the germline V gene. The CDR3 extends over 13 amino acids. Here the CDR3 reads CASPRQSGNEQFF. CDR3 DNA sequence: TGTGCCAGCCCCCGACAGTCCGGGAATGAGCAGTTCTTC.

This clone has at least ten counts. V and J are TRBV5-1 and TRBJ2-3, with 9 bases lining up with TRBD2. The CDR3 length is 17 residues. J was trimmed by 4 bases and V by 3 bases; bases with no gene match: 12. Germline V gene sequence: CDR1 SGHRS, CDR2 YFSETQ. The CDR3 bases are TGCGCCAGCAGCTCGGGGCGGGGGGGTTTTTTTGCAGATACGCAGTATTTT. This sequence encodes CASSSGRGGFFADTQYF.

This clone was seen more than once but under ten times. This rearrangement joins TRBV6-2 or TRBV6-3 to TRBJ2-7; a weak D match, TRBD2 (6 bases). This CDR3 comprises 13 residues. Germline CDR1 MNHEY, CDR2 SVGEGT. The V end was cut by 6 bases, the J end by 5 bases, with 14 bases between. The CDR3 nucleotides read TGTGCCAGCAGGCCAGGGAGGCCCCACGAGCAGTACTTC. Protein: CASRPGRPHEQYF.

This clone was found many times. V and J are TRBV6-5 and TRBJ2-1; 10 bases line up with TRBD2. Germline lookup yields CDR1 MNHEY and CDR2 SVGAGI. The CDR3 covers 15 residues. V was clipped by 2 bases and J by 9 bases; unmatched bases: 7. The CDR3 sequence is CASSYGAGGAGEQFF. The CDR3 DNA is TGTGCCAGCAGTTACGGAGCGGGAGGGGCGGGTGAGCAGTTCTTC.

This clone was counted at least ten times. This chain links TRBV12-3 or TRBV12-4 with TRBJ2-7, with D uncertain. Deletions cut 4 bases from V and 2 bases from J, with 9 bases between. This CDR3 has 13 amino acids. CDR3 bases: TGTGCCAGCAGTTCGGGCACCCCCTACGAGCAGTACTTC. Its protein product is CASSSGTPYEQYF.